The clone carrying this T cell receptor (beta chain) was recorded once. The antigen is not known. PBMC libraries mostly used about 490 ng of input genomic DNA, with six replicates per sample. Clones were sequenced by immunoSEQ multiplex PCR, and TCRdb holds only the in-frame ones, with some missing. Of more than 13,000 clones detected, roughly 73% appear once; the ten largest clones hold 2.5% to 3%. These data belong to a study of neoadjuvant anti-PD-1 for oral cavity cancer. Study-wide findings and caveats: Post-nivolumab, blood T cell clonality was significantly elevated in non-responders. TCR analyses covered only a few patients per response group.

The time point: after neoadjuvant nivolumab, at surgical resection. The CDR3 spans 13 residues. In germline, CDR1 is SNHLY, CDR2 FYNNEI. The V end lost 8 bases, the J end lost 0 bases, and 11 bases lay between the germline ends. This receptor was obtained from a person aged 40-85 years with oral cavity squamous cell carcinoma. This specimen was PBMCs, taken after nivolumab (anti-PD-1) treatment. The chain couples TRBV2 to TRBJ2-7; the D gene is possibly TRBD2 (5 bases). CDR3 loop: CASGKRSSYEQYF. The CDR3 DNA sequence: TGTGCCAGCGGGAAGCGGAGCTCCTACGAGCAGTACTTC.